The 2 T cell receptor beta chains given below trace back to one sample, sequenced in a study of blood T cell repertoires in COVID-19. Assay used: immunoSEQ multiplex PCR; TCRdb lists only in-frame clones, some missing. The sample yields about 270,000 clones, about 82% seen once. What was sequenced was peripheral blood. Every receptor here comes from a woman aged 45-65 years with active or convalescent COVID-19.

This chain uses TRBV5-1 with TRBJ2-5; 7 bases are shared with TRBD1. Germline V gene data show CDR1 as SGHRS and CDR2 as YFSETQ. The CDR3 is 16 amino acids. The ends lost 4 bases at V and 5 bases at J; junction bases unmatched: 14. The CDR3 DNA sequence: TGCGCCAGCAGCGCCGCTCAAACAGGGGTACGTGAGACCCAGTACTTC. It encodes CASSAAQTGVRETQYF.

In this sample, this clone turned up once. The gene calls are TRBV2 and TRBJ2-7; weak D call: TRBD1 (5 bases). The V end was cut by 6 bases, the J end by 2 bases, with 17 bases between. CDR1 is SNHLY and CDR2 is FYNNEI in the germline V gene. The CDR3 has 15 amino acids. The CDR3 is CASRETVDSPYEQYF. Written as DNA, the CDR3 is TGTGCCAGCAGAGAAACCGTCGACAGTCCCTACGAGCAGTACTTC.